This is a list of T cell receptor beta chains from one sample in a study of CD8+CD57+ T cells in acquired aplastic anemia. Using its own MiXCR run on the reads, TCRdb lists one record per CDR3 protein. The sample lists about 420,000 distinct CDR3 sequences, approximately 70% seen once, with 3% to 5% in the top ten. The source material was sorted CD4+, CD8+, or CD8+CD57+ T cells (not recorded which) from PBMCs. Receptor source: a human donor in good health, serving as a control. The conserved cysteine and the conserved F or W are not part of the CDR3 here. Clone size is shown for a subset of rows, as once, few, many or a class of expanded clone.

V: TRBV19; size: .; J: TRBJ1-2; CDR3: ASSIAARYNYGYT
V: TRBV20-1; size: .; J: TRBJ2-7; CDR3: SASSRRNYEQY
V: TRBV6-5; size: many; J: TRBJ2-5; CDR3: ASVSEGETQY
V: TRBV20-1; size: .; J: TRBJ1-1; CDR3: SAPRSSGMNTEAF
V: TRBV6-2/TRBV6-3; size: many; J: TRBJ1-4; CDR3: ASSSESREKLF
V: TRBV7-9; size: few; J: TRBJ2-3; CDR3: ASSLDGQISPLHY
V: TRBV7-9; size: .; J: TRBJ1-6; CDR3: ASSLAGDSRNFE
V: TRBV4-1; size: .; J: TRBJ1-1; CDR3: ASSQEVLLGTEAF
V: TRBV7-2; size: .; J: TRBJ1-1; CDR3: ASSRTGARYTEAF
V: TRBV10-2; size: many; J: TRBJ2-1; CDR3: ASSEILRGAGGHEQF
V: TRBV9; size: many; J: TRBJ2-5; CDR3: ASSVAGDRGQTQY
V: TRBV5-8; size: many; J: TRBJ1-4; CDR3: ASSSRTGRNEKLF
V: TRBV9; size: .; J: TRBJ2-4; CDR3: ASSLAKGSTQY
V: TRBV20-1; size: many; J: TRBJ2-1; CDR3: SATLSIATSYNEQF
V: TRBV4-1; size: .; J: TRBJ1-2; CDR3: ASSQAQGGGYT
V: TRBV20-1; size: .; J: TRBJ1-2; CDR3: SARDGRGLYGYT
V: TRBV15; size: .; J: TRBJ2-7; CDR3: ATSRIDRDEQY
V: TRBV2; size: .; J: TRBJ2-1; CDR3: ASDDRGSGDEQF
V: TRBV7-6; size: .; J: TRBJ2-1; CDR3: ASRLGEGREKL
V: TRBV2; size: .; J: TRBJ1-2; CDR3: ATGADYSYT
V: TRBV7-3; size: many; J: TRBJ2-3; CDR3: ASSLTPTPGGGETDTQY
V: TRBV7-2; size: .; J: TRBJ2-7; CDR3: ASRPGEDYPYEQY
V: TRBV15; size: .; J: TRBJ2-7; CDR3: ASSSPTDTAVYKQY
V: TRBV7-3; size: .; J: TRBJ2-5; CDR3: ASSLDLAWENQY